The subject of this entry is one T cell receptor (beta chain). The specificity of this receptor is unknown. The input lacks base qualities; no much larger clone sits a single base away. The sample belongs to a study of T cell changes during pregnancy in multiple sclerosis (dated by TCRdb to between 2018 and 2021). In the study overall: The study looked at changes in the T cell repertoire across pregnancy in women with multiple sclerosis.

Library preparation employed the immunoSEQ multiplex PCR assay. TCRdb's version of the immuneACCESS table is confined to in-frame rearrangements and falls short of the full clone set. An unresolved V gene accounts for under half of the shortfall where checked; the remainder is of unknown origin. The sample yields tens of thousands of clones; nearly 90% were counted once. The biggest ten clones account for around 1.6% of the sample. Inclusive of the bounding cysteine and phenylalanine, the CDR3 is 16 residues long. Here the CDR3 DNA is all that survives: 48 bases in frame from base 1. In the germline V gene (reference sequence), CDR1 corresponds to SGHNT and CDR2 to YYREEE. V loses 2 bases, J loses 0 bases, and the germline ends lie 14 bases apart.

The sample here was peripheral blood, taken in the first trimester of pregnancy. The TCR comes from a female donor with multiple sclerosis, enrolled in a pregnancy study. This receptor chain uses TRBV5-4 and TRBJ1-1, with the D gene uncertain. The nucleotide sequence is TGTGCCAGCAGCTTTGACCCGGTGGGAGTGAACACTGAAGCTTTCTTT. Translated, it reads CASSFDPVGVNTEAFF.